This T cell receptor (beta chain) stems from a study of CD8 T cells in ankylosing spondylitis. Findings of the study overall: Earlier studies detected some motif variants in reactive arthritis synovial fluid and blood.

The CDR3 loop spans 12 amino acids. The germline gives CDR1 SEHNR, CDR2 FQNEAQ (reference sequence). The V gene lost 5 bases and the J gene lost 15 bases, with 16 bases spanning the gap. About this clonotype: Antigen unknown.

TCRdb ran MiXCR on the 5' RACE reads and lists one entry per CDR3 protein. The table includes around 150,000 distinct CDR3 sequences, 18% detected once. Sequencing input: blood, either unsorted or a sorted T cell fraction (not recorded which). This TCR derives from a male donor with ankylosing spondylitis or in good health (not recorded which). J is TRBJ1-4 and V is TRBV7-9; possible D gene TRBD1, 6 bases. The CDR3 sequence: CASSLQGLGVFF. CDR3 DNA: TGTGCCAGCAGCCTACAGGGCCTCGGGGTGTTTTTT.